The subject of this entry is one TCR beta chain. As yet, its antigen is unknown. TCRdb's copy holds only in-frame clones and misses some; the assay was immunoSEQ multiplex PCR. The table lists 110,000 to 150,000 clones, roughly 93% of them singletons. This CDR3 is built from 15 residues. J was trimmed by 9 bases and V by 2 bases; bases with no gene match: 7. Germline V gene data show CDR1 as SEHNR and CDR2 as FQNEAQ (reference sequence). The sample belongs to a study of T cell responses to AZD1222 COVID-19 vaccine. Study-wide findings and caveats: None of the repertoires were sampled until the peak T cell response had passed. Spike-specific TCR breadth and depth were elevated following two AZD1222 doses. Clonal diversity was possibly underestimated; the donors were predominantly white British and more often female. Regions 160-218 and 743-854 held dominance among vaccine-associated CD4 TCRs, which spanned spike.

Sequenced material: peripheral blood, taken after recovery from COVID-19. This TCR came from an adult who had recovered from COVID-19. This chain links TRBV7-9 with TRBJ2-1, with 10 bases aligning to TRBD2. DNA for the CDR3: TGTGCCAGCAGCTTAATAGCGGGAGGTTGGGCTGAGCAGTTCTTC. This codes for CASSLIAGGWAEQFF.